The clone carrying this TCR beta chain was picked up a small number of times. TCRdb re-derived calls from the RT-PCR reads in MiXCR, one entry per CDR3 protein. The sample lists hundreds of thousands of distinct CDR3 sequences, approximately 15% occurring once. The sample consisted of memory CD4+ T cells from blood. The receptor comes from a female donor in good health, serving as a healthy control.

This CDR3 reads CSGNKQGTIYEQYF. The CDR3 coding sequence is TGCAGTGGTAATAAACAGGGGACGATCTACGAGCAGTACTTC. The chain links TRBV20-1 to TRBJ2-7; 7 bases map to TRBD1. Per germline, CDR1 DFQATT and CDR2 SNEGSKA (reference sequence). The CDR3 length is 14 residues. The trim removed 7 bases at V and 3 bases at J, leaving 12 bases unmatched.